The present entry profiles one T cell receptor beta chain with its context. What it binds is not known. This may arise from a read error, as a much more abundant clone is one base away. Germline assignment: CDR1 MGHRA and CDR2 YSYEKL. The CDR3 extends over 16 amino acids. Unique-molecular-identifier-tagged TCR beta cDNA libraries were used. TCRdb reprocessed the PCR reads via MiXCR and lists one record per CDR3 protein. The sample includes about 460,000 distinct CDR3 sequences, 45% of them seen just once. The sample originates from a study of post-analysis software for immune sequencing data. Study-level findings and limits: The five TRBV segments detected at higher frequency in patients than in controls included TRBV5-6, TRBV5-1 and TRBV20-1. Normalized Chao1 diversity in multiple sclerosis patients fell significantly below that of controls.

The sequencing sample was made of blood. V and J are TRBV4-1 and TRBJ2-6, with D perhaps TRBD1 (5 bases). This TCR was recovered from a girl aged 10 to 17 with multiple sclerosis. CDR3 residues: CASSQDYGSGADVLTF. In DNA form, the CDR3 reads TGCGCCAGCAGCCAAGACTATGGCTCTGGGGCCGACGTCCTGACTTTC.